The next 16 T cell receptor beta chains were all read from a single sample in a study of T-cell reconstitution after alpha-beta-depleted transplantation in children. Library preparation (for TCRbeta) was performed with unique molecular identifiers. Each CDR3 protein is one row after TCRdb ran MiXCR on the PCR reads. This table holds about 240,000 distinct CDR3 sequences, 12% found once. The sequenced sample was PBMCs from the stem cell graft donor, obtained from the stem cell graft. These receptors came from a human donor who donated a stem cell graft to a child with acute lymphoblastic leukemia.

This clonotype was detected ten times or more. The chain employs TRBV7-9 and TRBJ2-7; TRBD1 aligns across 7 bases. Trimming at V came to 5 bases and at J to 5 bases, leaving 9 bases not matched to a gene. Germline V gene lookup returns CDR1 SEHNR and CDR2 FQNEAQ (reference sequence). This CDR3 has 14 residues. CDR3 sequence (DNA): TGTGCCAGCAGCCCGAGGACAGGCTTCGACGAGCAGTACTTC. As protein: CASSPRTGFDEQYF.

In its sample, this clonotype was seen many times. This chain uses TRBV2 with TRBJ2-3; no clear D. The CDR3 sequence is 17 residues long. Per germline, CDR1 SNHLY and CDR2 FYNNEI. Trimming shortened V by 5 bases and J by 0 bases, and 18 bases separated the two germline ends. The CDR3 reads CASSILLSDSSTDTQYF. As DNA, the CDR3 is TGTGCCAGCAGTATCCTCCTTAGTGATAGTAGCACAGATACGCAGTATTTT.

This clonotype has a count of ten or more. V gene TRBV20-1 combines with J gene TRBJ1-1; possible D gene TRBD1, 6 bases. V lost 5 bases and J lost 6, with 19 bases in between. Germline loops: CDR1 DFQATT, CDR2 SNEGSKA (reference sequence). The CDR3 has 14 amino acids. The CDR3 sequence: CSARASGAGAEAFF. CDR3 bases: TGCAGTGCTCGGGCCTCGGGGGCCGGGGCTGAAGCTTTCTTT.

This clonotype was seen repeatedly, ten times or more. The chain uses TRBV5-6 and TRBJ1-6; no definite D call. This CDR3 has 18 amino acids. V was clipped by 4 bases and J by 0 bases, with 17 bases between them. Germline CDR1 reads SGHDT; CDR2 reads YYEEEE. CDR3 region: CASSGNPGLYSYNSPLHF. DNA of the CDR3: TGTGCCAGCAGCGGAAACCCGGGTTTGTACTCCTATAATTCACCCCTCCACTTT.

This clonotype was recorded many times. The CDR3 spells CSVVFRGAGNTIYF. CDR3 coding DNA: TGCAGCGTTGTTTTTCGGGGGGCTGGAAACACCATATATTTT. This sequence joins TRBV29-1 and TRBJ1-3, with D possibly being TRBD1 (5 bases). The CDR3 has 14 amino acids. CDR1 SQVTM and CDR2 ANQGSEA come from the germline V gene. Trimming took 4 bases from V and 2 from J, leaving 12 bases between them.

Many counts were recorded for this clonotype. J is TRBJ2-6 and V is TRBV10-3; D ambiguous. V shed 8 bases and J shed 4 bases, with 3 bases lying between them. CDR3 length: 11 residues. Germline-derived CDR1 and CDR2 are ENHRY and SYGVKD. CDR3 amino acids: CAIEGANVLTF. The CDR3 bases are TGTGCCATCGAGGGGGCCAACGTCCTGACTTTC.

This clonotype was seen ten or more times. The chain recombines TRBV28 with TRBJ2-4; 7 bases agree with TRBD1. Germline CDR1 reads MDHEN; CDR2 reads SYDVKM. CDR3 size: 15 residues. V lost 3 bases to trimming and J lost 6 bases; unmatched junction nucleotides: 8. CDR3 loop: CASSFLEGGLNIQYF. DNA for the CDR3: TGTGCCAGCAGTTTTTTAGAAGGGGGCCTAAACATTCAGTACTTC. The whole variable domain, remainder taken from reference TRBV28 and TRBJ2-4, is DVKVTQSSRYLVKRTGEKVFLECVQDMDHENMFWYRQDPGLGLRLIYFSYDVKMKEKGDIPEGYSVSREKKERFSLILESASTNQTSMYLCASSFLEGGLNIQYFGAGTRLSVL.

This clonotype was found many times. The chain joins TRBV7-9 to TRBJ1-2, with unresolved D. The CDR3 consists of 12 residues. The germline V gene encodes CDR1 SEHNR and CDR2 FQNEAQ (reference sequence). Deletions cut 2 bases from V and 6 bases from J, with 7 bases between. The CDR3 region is CASSLNLDGYTF. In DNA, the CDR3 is TGTGCCAGCAGCTTAAATCTTGATGGCTACACCTTC.

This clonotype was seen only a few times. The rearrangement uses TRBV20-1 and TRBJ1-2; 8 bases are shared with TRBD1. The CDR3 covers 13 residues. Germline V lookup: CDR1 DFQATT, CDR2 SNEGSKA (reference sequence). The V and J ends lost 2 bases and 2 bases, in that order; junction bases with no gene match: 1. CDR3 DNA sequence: TGCAGTGCTAGAAGGACAGGGAACTATGGCTACACCTTC. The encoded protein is CSARRTGNYGYTF.

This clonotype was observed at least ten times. CDR3: CASSLAREVNEQFF. The DNA of the CDR3 is TGTGCCAGCAGCTTAGCCCGGGAGGTGAATGAGCAGTTCTTC. The rearrangement joins TRBV7-2 to TRBJ2-1, with 7 nucleotides matching TRBD2. CDR1 is SGHTA and CDR2 is FQGNSA in the germline V gene. The CDR3 consists of 14 residues. V trimming: 0 bases; J trimming: 7 bases; junction bases outside the gene matches: 3.

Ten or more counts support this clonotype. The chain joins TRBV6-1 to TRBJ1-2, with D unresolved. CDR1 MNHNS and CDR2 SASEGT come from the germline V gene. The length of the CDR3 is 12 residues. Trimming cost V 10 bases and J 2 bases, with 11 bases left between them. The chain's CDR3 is CATGEGNYGYTF. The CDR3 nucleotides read TGTGCCACCGGGGAGGGCAACTATGGCTACACCTTC.

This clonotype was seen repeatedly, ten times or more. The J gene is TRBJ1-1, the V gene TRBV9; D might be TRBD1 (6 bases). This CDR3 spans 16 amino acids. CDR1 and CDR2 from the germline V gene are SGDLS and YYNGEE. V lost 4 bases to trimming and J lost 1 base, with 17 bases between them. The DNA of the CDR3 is TGTGCCAGCAGCCCCCCAGAGACAGGTACGAACACTGAAGCTTTCTTT. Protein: CASSPPETGTNTEAFF.

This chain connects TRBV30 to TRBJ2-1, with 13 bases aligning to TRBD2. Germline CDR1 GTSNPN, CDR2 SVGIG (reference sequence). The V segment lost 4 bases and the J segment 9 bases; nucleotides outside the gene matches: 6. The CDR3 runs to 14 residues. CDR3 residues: CAWNSGLAGVEQFF. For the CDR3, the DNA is TGTGCCTGGAACTCCGGACTAGCGGGGGTTGAGCAGTTCTTC.

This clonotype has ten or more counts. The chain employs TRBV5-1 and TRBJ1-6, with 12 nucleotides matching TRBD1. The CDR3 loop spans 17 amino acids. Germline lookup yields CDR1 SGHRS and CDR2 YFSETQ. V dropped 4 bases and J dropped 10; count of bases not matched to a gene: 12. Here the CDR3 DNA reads TGCGCCAGCAGCCGCCCGGGACAGGGGGCAGAAAGATCACCCCTCCACTTT. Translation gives CASSRPGQGAERSPLHF. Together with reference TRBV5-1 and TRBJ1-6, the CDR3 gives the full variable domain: KAGVTQTPRYLIKTRGQQVTLSCSPISGHRSVSWYQQTPGQGLQFLFEYFSETQRNKGNFPGRFSGRQFSNSRSEMNVSTLELGDSALYLCASSRPGQGAERSPLHFGNGTRLTVT.

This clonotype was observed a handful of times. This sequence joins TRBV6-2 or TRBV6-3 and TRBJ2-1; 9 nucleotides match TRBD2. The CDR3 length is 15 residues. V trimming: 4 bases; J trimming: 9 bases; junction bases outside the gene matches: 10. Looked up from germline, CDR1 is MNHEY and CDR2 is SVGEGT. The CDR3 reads CASSSPGLADCEQFF. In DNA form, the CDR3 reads TGTGCCAGCAGTTCCCCGGGACTAGCCGACTGTGAGCAGTTCTTC.

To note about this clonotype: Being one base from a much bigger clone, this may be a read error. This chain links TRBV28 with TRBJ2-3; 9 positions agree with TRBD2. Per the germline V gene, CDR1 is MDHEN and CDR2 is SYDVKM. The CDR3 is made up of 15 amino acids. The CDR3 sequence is CASSLSSGNTDPQYF. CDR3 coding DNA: TGTGCCAGCAGTTTATCTAGCGGGAACACAGATCCGCAGTATTTT.